This T cell receptor beta chain was recorded in a study of T cell repertoires in cytomegalovirus infection. Across the whole study: CMV epitopes, recently identified HLA-C-restricted and well-studied HLA-B-restricted, were used. CMV infection plus the matching HLA type was flagged by public TCR beta signatures.

TCRdb ran MiXCR on the reads and lists one entry per CDR3 protein. In the table there are approximately 730,000 distinct CDR3 sequences, around 29% of which are singletons. General study findings and limits: The response measured ex vivo was dominated by TCR beta clonotypes (HLA-C-restricted and CMV-specific).

This clonotype was seen a few times. Antigen specificity is unknown. The receptor was derived from a human donor in good health (CMV status not recorded). Some clones in this sample may be carry-over from other donors' samples. The sample here was cultured CD8+ T cells from PBMCs, taken from culture after CMV antigen stimulation.

As DNA, the CDR3 is TGTGCCAGCAGCCGAATCGGGGGAATCGGGGAGCTGTTTTTT. Translated, it gives CASSRIGGIGELFF. The J gene is TRBJ2-2, the V gene TRBV7-9; the D gene is possibly TRBD2 (6 bases). The CDR3 has 14 amino acids. Germline V gene data show CDR1 as SEHNR and CDR2 as FQNEAQ (reference sequence). Trimming cost V 5 bases and J 7 bases, with 14 bases left between them.